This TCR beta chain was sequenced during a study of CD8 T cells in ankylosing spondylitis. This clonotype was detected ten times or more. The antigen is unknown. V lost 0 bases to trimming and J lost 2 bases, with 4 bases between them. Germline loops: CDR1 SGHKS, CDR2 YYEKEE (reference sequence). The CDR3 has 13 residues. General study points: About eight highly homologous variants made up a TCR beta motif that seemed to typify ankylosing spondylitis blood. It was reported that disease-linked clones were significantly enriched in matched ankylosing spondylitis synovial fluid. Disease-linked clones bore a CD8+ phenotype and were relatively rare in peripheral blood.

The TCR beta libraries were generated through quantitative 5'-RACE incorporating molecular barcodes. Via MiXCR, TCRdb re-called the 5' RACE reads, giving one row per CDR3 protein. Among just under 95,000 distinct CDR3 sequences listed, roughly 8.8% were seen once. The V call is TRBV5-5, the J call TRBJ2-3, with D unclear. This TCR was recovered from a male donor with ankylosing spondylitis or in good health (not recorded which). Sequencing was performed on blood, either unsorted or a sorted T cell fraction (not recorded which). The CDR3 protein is CASSLEPTDTQYF. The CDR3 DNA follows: TGTGCCAGCAGCTTGGAGCCCACAGATACGCAGTATTTT. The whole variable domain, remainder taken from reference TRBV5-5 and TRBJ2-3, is DAGVTQSPTHLIKTRGQQVTLRCSPISGHKSVSWYQQVLGQGPQFIFQYYEKEERGRGNFPDRFSARQFPNYSSELNVNALLLGDSALYLCASSLEPTDTQYFGPGTRLTVL.